This T cell receptor (beta chain) was profiled in a study of spatial heterogeneity in lung cancer. As for the study in general: Sequencing consistently turned up more beta-chain sequences than alpha-chain sequences.

One entry per CDR3 protein, called by TCRdb with MiXCR from the 5' RACE reads. The data contain approximately 66,000 distinct CDR3 sequences, approximately 6% of them singletons. The time point denotes: sample taken at primary tumor resection. Samples were donated by 72 untreated early-stage non-small cell lung cancer patients. No cells were sorted before sequencing. The whole RNA sequenced was extracted from tumor, nontumor lung or frozen PBMC. This CDR3 spans 10 amino acids. The sample holds many counts of this clonotype. The sequencing here drew on PBMCs, taken at surgery. V usage is TRBV21-1 and J usage is TRBJ1-2. TRBV21-1 is a pseudogene. The sequence was obtained from a female donor with early-stage non-small cell lung cancer. CDR3 region: CARPTRGYTF. The CDR3 nucleotides are TGTGCCAGGCCCACTCGCGGCTACACCTTC.